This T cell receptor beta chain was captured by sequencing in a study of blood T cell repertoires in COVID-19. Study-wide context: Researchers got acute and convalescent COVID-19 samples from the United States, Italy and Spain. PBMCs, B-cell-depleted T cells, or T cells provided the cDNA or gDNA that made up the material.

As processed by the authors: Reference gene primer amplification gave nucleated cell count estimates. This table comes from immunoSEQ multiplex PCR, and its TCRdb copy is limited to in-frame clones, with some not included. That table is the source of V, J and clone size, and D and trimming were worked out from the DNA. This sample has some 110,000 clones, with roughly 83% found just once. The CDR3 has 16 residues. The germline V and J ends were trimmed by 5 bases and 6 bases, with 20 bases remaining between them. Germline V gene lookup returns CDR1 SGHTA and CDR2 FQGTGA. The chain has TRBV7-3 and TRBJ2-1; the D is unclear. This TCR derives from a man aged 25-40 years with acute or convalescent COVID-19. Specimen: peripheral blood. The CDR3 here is CASSRDAVRSGNEQFF. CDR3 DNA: TGTGCCAGCAGCCGAGATGCTGTAAGGTCGGGCAATGAGCAGTTCTTC. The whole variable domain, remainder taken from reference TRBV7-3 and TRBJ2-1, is GAGVSQTPSNKVTEKGKYVELRCDPISGHTALYWYRQSLGQGPEFLIYFQGTGAADDSGLPNDRFFAVRPEGSVSTLKIQRTERGDSAVYLCASSRDAVRSGNEQFFGPGTRLTVL.